The entry below describes one T cell receptor beta chain. The source of the sample is a study of blood T cell repertoires in COVID-19. The overall study: Whether acute or convalescent, the COVID-19 samples came from the United States, Italy and Spain. Sample material is recorded as cDNA or gDNA derived from T cells, B-cell-depleted T cells, or PBMCs.

V shed 5 bases and J shed 14 bases, with 13 bases lying between them. Germline values: CDR1 LGHDT, CDR2 YNNKEL (reference sequence). This CDR3 spans 12 amino acids. In the original workflow: Reference gene primers were amplified, and this amplification served to estimate nucleated cell counts. Generated by immunoSEQ multiplex PCR, the TCRdb table keeps only in-frame clones and is missing some. That table is the source of V, J and clone size, and D and trimming were worked out from the DNA. The table lists approximately 260,000 clones, approximately 80% of them singletons. The sequence was collected from a woman aged 40 to 50 with active or convalescent COVID-19. This chain connects TRBV3-1 (or the pseudogene TRBV3-2) to TRBJ1-6; tentatively, D is TRBD1 (6 bases). Sequenced: peripheral blood. The CDR3 spells CASSSTGLALHF. DNA of the CDR3: TGTGCCAGCAGCTCAACAGGGTTGGCCCTCCACTTT.